The 29 T cell receptor beta chains below all came from one sample that was sequenced in a study of blood T cell repertoires in COVID-19. Generated by immunoSEQ multiplex PCR, the TCRdb table keeps only in-frame clones and is missing some. The data contain approximately 160,000 clones, over 70% of them singletons. Sequenced: peripheral blood. The receptors derive from an elderly woman with active or convalescent COVID-19.

Comment on this clone: One end of the junction fails to match germline, which may point to a read error. The chain couples TRBV7-7 to TRBJ2-1, with D perhaps matching TRBD1 (6 bases). The germline gives CDR1 SSHAT, CDR2 FNYEAQ (reference sequence). The CDR3 sequence is 15 residues long. The CDR3 DNA reads as TGTGCTAGCAGCCCAACAGGGAACTCACTGAATGAGCAGTTCTTC. Translating it yields CASSPTGNSLNEQFF.

The chain has TRBV6-2 or TRBV6-3 and TRBJ1-5; 11 bases fit TRBD1. From germline, CDR1 is MNHEY and CDR2 SVGEGT. With V trimmed by 2 bases and J by 4 bases, 4 bases remained unmatched. The CDR3 extends over 16 amino acids. This chain's CDR3 is CASSYGDRGRNQPQHF. In DNA, the CDR3 is TGTGCCAGCAGTTACGGGGACAGGGGGAGAAATCAGCCCCAGCATTTT.

This chain links TRBV6-5 with TRBJ1-4; possibly TRBD1 for D (5 bases). Germline lookup yields CDR1 MNHEY and CDR2 SVGAGI. The CDR3 has 13 residues. V was trimmed by 8 bases and J by 7 bases, leaving 14 bases between them. This CDR3 reads CASQRQLGEKLFF. CDR3 sequence (DNA): TGTGCCAGCCAAAGACAGCTTGGTGAAAAACTGTTTTTT.

This clone was counted between two and nine times. The chain employs TRBV19 and TRBJ1-4; the D is unclear. With 3 bases removed from V and 7 bases from J, the gap between germline ends came to 18 bases. The germline V gene encodes CDR1 LNHDA and CDR2 SQIVND (reference sequence). The CDR3 extends over 16 amino acids. The CDR3 nucleotides are TGTGCCAGTAGTATTGGTCAGACTAAAGGAGGTGAAAAACTGTTTTTT. As protein: CASSIGQTKGGEKLFF.

The rearrangement links TRBV7-9 to TRBJ1-1; a possible D gene is TRBD1 (5 bases). CDR3 length: 14 residues. The ends were cut back, 5 bases at V and 0 bases at J, with 10 bases in the middle. Per germline, CDR1 SEHNR and CDR2 FQNEAQ (reference sequence). Here the CDR3 DNA reads TGTGCCAGCAGCATGCTACAGGTGAACACTGAAGCTTTCTTT. This gives the protein CASSMLQVNTEAFF.

This clone was found a few times. V is TRBV19 and J is TRBJ2-2; D remains unclear. Germline V lookup: CDR1 LNHDA, CDR2 SQIVND (reference sequence). The CDR3 contains 13 residues. V lost 4 bases and J lost 4, with 7 bases in between. CDR3 residues: CASSKLATGELFF. In DNA, the CDR3 is TGTGCCAGTAGTAAGCTTGCCACCGGGGAGCTGTTTTTT.

This chain joins TRBV2 and TRBJ1-1, with 8 bases identical to TRBD1. The CDR3 length is 14 residues. Per germline, CDR1 SNHLY and CDR2 FYNNEI. DNA of the CDR3: TGTCTTTGCAAACAGGGGGAGGTGAGCACTGAAGCTTTCTTT. This codes for CLCKQGEVSTEAFF. Full variable domain (rest looked up from reference TRBV2 and TRBJ1-1): EPEVTQTPSHQVTQMGQEVILRCVPISNHLYFYWYRQILGQKVEFLVSFYNNEISEKSEIFDDQFSVERPDGSNFTLKIRSTKLEDSAMYFCLCKQGEVSTEAFFGQGTRLTVV.

The rearrangement links TRBV4-2 to TRBJ2-5; TRBD1 matches at 10 bases. The CDR3 length is 16 residues. The germline gives CDR1 LGHNA, CDR2 YNFKEQ. Trimming cost V 0 bases and J 5 bases; bases outside gene matches: 6. The CDR3 DNA follows: TGTGCCAGCAGCCAAGAGGGGACAGGGGTCCGGGAGACCCAGTACTTC. Protein sequence: CASSQEGTGVRETQYF.

CDR3: CASSLDGQTPKAFF. CDR3 nucleotide sequence: TGTGCCAGCAGTCTAGACGGACAGACCCCCAAAGCTTTCTTT. The chain links TRBV7-2 to TRBJ1-1; D is possibly TRBD1 (6 bases). The CDR3 covers 14 residues. Germline-derived CDR1 and CDR2 are SGHTA and FQGNSA. V gave up 6 bases and J gave up 9 bases, with 20 bases separating them.

This clone was found many times. The chain is built from TRBV27 and TRBJ2-2; no clear D. Between the trimmed V and J ends, which lost 6 bases and 1 base, there was a span of 9 bases. The CDR3 has 14 residues. The germline gives CDR1 MNHEY, CDR2 SMNVEV (reference sequence). CDR3 in amino acids: CASSPRRNTGELFF. The CDR3, as DNA: TGTGCCAGCAGCCCTCGGAGGAACACCGGGGAGCTGTTTTTT.

The V call is TRBV6-5, the J call TRBJ1-2, with 7 bases that match TRBD1. This CDR3 comprises 15 residues. CDR1 and CDR2 (germline): MNHEY, SVGAGI. The junction had 7 bases not matched to a gene; V was cut back by 6 bases and J by 0 bases. CDR3 in DNA: TGTGCCAGCAGCCTTGGGACAGTAGCTAACTATGGCTACACCTTC. Its protein is CASSLGTVANYGYTF.

The chain has TRBV27 and TRBJ2-6; 11 positions agree with TRBD1. This CDR3 contains 16 residues. Per germline, CDR1 MNHEY and CDR2 SMNVEV (reference sequence). The J segment lost 0 bases and the V segment lost 10 bases, leaving 5 bases of the junction unmatched. DNA for the CDR3: TGTGCCACCAGGGACAGGGGGAACTCTGGGGCCAACGTCCTGACTTTC. Amino acid sequence: CATRDRGNSGANVLTF.

The chain carries TRBV5-6 and TRBJ1-6; 11 positions agree with TRBD1. The CDR3 totals 16 residues. CDR1 and CDR2 (germline): SGHDT, YYEEEE. Trimming cost V 2 bases and J 10 bases; bases outside gene matches: 8. For the CDR3, the DNA is TGTGCCAGCAGCTTTCTCCCGGGACAGGGGGACTCACCCCTCCACTTT. Protein sequence: CASSFLPGQGDSPLHF. Full variable domain (outside the CDR3, taken from reference TRBV5-6 and TRBJ1-6): DAGVTQSPTHLIKTRGQQVTLRCSPKSGHDTVSWYQQALGQGPQFIFQYYEEEERQRGNFPDRFSGHQFPNYSSELNVNALLLGDSALYLCASSFLPGQGDSPLHFGNGTRLTVT.

This sequence joins TRBV5-4 and TRBJ1-4; the match to TRBD1 covers 11 bases. The CDR3 covers 15 residues. The germline gives CDR1 SGHNT, CDR2 YYREEE (reference sequence). With 4 bases clipped from V and 8 bases from J, the junction kept 7 bases outside the gene matches. CDR3 region: CASSLLDRGHEKLFF. The CDR3 DNA sequence: TGTGCCAGCAGCCTCTTGGACAGGGGGCACGAAAAACTGTTTTTT. Supplemented by reference TRBV5-4 and TRBJ1-4, the full variable domain reads ETGVTQSPTHLIKTRGQQVTLRCSSQSGHNTVSWYQQALGQGPQFIFQYYREEENGRGNFPPRFSGLQFPNYSSELNVNALELDDSALYLCASSLLDRGHEKLFFGSGTQLSVL.

This clone was seen more than once but under ten times. V usage is TRBV10-3 and J usage is TRBJ1-5; 7 nucleotides agree with TRBD1. Germline V gene lookup returns CDR1 ENHRY and CDR2 SYGVKD. Losses at the gene ends were 3 bases for V and 0 bases for J; bases not matched to a gene: 2. The CDR3 has 15 amino acids. The DNA of the CDR3 is TGTGCCATCAGTGAAGGACAGGATAGCAATCAGCCCCAGCATTTT. Protein: CAISEGQDSNQPQHF.

This chain uses TRBV6-5 with TRBJ1-2; 10 nucleotides align to TRBD1. The CDR3 length is 15 residues. Losses at the gene ends were 2 bases for V and 7 bases for J; bases not matched to a gene: 7. The germline gives CDR1 MNHEY, CDR2 SVGAGI. CDR3 bases: TGTGCCAGCAGTTACCGGGACAGGGGTTTCGGTGGCTACACCTTC. This codes for CASSYRDRGFGGYTF.

This chain links TRBV19 with TRBJ2-2, with 7 bases identical to TRBD1. V trimming: 5 bases; J trimming: 7 bases; junction bases outside the gene matches: 10. The CDR3 runs 15 residues. Germline V gene sequence: CDR1 LNHDA, CDR2 SQIVND (reference sequence). The CDR3 reads CASSPRTGGGGELFF. The CDR3 region has the DNA TGTGCCAGTAGTCCCCGGACAGGTGGGGGCGGGGAGCTGTTTTTT.

The chain is built from TRBV29-1 and TRBJ2-7; no clear D. CDR1 SQVTM and CDR2 ANQGSEA come from the germline V gene. Trimming cost V 3 bases and J 2 bases, with 8 bases left between them. The CDR3 contains 12 residues. The CDR3 DNA reads TGCAGCGTTGAGACTGATCCCTACGAGCAGTACTTC. Its protein product is CSVETDPYEQYF.

In its sample, this clone was seen a few times. The chain combines TRBV25-1 with TRBJ1-1, with 7 bases fitting TRBD1. Germline V lookup: CDR1 MGHDK, CDR2 SYGVNS. The CDR3 contains 15 residues. J was trimmed by 4 bases and V by 1 base; bases with no gene match: 6. For the CDR3, the DNA is TGTGCCAGCAGTGAATCCCCAGGGGGTTCCACTGAAGCTTTCTTT. It yields the protein CASSESPGGSTEAFF. The full variable domain, rest sourced from reference TRBV25-1 and TRBJ1-1, is EADIYQTPRYLVIGTGKKITLECSQTMGHDKMYWYQQDPGMELHLIHYSYGVNSTEKGDLSSESTVSRIRTEHFPLTLESARPSHTSQYLCASSESPGGSTEAFFGQGTRLTVV.

The chain joins TRBV6-5 to TRBJ2-7; 8 nucleotides agree with TRBD1. V shed 6 bases, J shed 0 bases, and the junction held 7 bases outside the gene matches. This CDR3 region has 15 residues. Germline CDR1 is MNHEY and CDR2 is SVGAGI. CDR3 in DNA: TGTGCCAGCAGCTTTGACAGGGGAGGCTCCTACGAGCAGTACTTC. Amino acid sequence: CASSFDRGGSYEQYF.

The V and J genes are TRBV5-4 and TRBJ2-3, with TRBD2 matching 12 bases. CDR3 size: 16 residues. Trimming removed 4 bases from V and 3 bases from J; junction bases left unmatched: 6. Germline loops: CDR1 SGHNT, CDR2 YYREEE (reference sequence). CDR3: CASSLAGGLSTDTQYF. CDR3 sequence (DNA): TGTGCCAGCAGCCTAGCGGGGGGGCTTTCGACAGATACGCAGTATTTT.

The chain recombines TRBV18 with TRBJ1-1, with TRBD1 matching over 7 bases. The trim removed 3 bases at V and 7 bases at J, leaving 11 bases unmatched. The length of the CDR3 is 15 residues. Germline CDR1 is KGHSH and CDR2 is LQKENI. CDR3 region: CASSPSTGLQGEAFF. DNA of the CDR3: TGTGCCAGCTCACCTTCGACAGGGCTTCAGGGTGAAGCTTTCTTT.

This chain uses TRBV4-1 with TRBJ2-6; D unresolved. The V end lost 2 bases, the J end lost 0 bases, and 5 bases lay between the germline ends. CDR1 and CDR2 (germline): MGHRA, YSYEKL. The CDR3 loop spans 15 amino acids. The CDR3 DNA reads as TGCGCCAGCAGCCAATTCAGCTCTGGGGCCAACGTCCTGACTTTC. It is translated as CASSQFSSGANVLTF.

The V and J genes are TRBV6-5 and TRBJ1-2; TRBD1 is a possible D gene (5 bases). V was clipped by 0 bases and J by 0 bases, with 11 bases between them. Germline-derived CDR1 and CDR2 are MNHEY and SVGAGI. This CDR3 is built from 16 residues. CDR3 sequence: CASSYSRAQANYGYTF. In DNA form, the CDR3 reads TGTGCCAGCAGTTACTCAAGGGCACAGGCTAACTATGGCTACACCTTC.

This clone was observed a few times. The chain has TRBV7-8 and TRBJ1-3; D remains unclear. V lost 2 bases to trimming and J lost 3 bases, with 14 bases between them. Germline lookup yields CDR1 SGHVS and CDR2 FQNEAQ. The CDR3 loop spans 16 amino acids. The CDR3, as DNA: TGTGCCAGCAGCTTATTTGAGGGTGTAGGTGGAAACACCATATATTTT. It translates to CASSLFEGVGGNTIYF.

This rearrangement joins TRBV5-1 to TRBJ2-3; 8 bases match TRBD2. CDR3 length: 15 amino acids. Germline V lookup: CDR1 SGHRS, CDR2 YFSETQ. The junction had 4 bases not matched to a gene; V was cut back by 2 bases and J by 2 bases. The CDR3 nucleotides are TGCGCCAGCAGCTTTAGCGGGATGGACACAGATACGCAGTATTTT. Translation: CASSFSGMDTDTQYF.

The chain joins TRBV6-2 or TRBV6-3 to TRBJ2-3; 8 positions match TRBD2. With 0 bases clipped from V and 2 bases from J, the junction kept 7 bases outside the gene matches. Germline lookup yields CDR1 MNHEY and CDR2 SVGEGT. The CDR3 has 17 amino acids. In DNA, the CDR3 is TGTGCCAGCAGTTACTCGACTCAGCGGGGGTTCACAGATACGCAGTATTTT. Its protein is CASSYSTQRGFTDTQYF.

The rearrangement links TRBV16 to TRBJ1-1; weak D call: TRBD1 (6 bases). Germline CDR1 reads KGHSY; CDR2 reads FQNENV. This CDR3 is 15 amino acids long. Trimming took off 4 bases at V and 4 bases at J, with 16 bases between the two ends. The CDR3 reads CASSPTRGGGTEAFF. The CDR3 DNA is TGTGCCAGCAGCCCAACCCGGGGGGGCGGCACTGAAGCTTTCTTT.

The rearrangement joins TRBV7-8 to TRBJ1-1, with a tentative D call TRBD1 (5 bases). Germline V lookup: CDR1 SGHVS, CDR2 FQNEAQ. The CDR3 loop spans 14 amino acids. The ends were cut back, 0 bases at V and 1 base at J, with 6 bases in the middle. CDR3 region: CASSLAGQNTEAFF. DNA for the CDR3: TGTGCCAGCAGCTTAGCGGGGCAGAACACTGAAGCTTTCTTT.